The present entry profiles one TCR beta chain with its context. This sample is drawn from a study of cytomegalovirus exposure and HLA in healthy donors. Amplification used 60 Vbeta primers and 13 Jbeta primers. Sequencing was performed with immunoSEQ multiplex PCR; in TCRdb, only in-frame clones are kept and a portion is missing. The sample carries 100,000 to 150,000 clones, 15% recorded once. Germline-derived CDR1 and CDR2 are SGHTS and YDEGEE. The CDR3 sequence is 12 residues long. V was clipped by 3 bases and J by 1 base, with 4 bases between them. V and J are TRBV5-8 and TRBJ1-1, with D unclear. Sequencing was carried out using PBMCs. This clonotype originated in a woman between 18 and 29 years old in good health and CMV-seronegative. In DNA form, the CDR3 reads TGTGCCAGCAGCTCCGGGAACACTGAAGCTTTCTTT. Translating gives CASSSGNTEAFF.